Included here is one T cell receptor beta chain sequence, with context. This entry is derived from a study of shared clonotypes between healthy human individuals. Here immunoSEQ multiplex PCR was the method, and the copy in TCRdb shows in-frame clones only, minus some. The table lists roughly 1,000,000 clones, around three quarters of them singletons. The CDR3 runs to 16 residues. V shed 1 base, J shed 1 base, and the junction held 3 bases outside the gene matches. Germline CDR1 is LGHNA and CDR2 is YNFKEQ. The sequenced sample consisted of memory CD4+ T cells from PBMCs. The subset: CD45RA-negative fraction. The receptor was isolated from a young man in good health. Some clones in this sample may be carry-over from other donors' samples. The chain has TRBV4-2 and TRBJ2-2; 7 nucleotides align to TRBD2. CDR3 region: CASSQAAGENTGELFF. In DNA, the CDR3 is TGTGCCAGCAGCCAAGCGGCGGGAGAGAACACCGGGGAGCTGTTTTTT.